This T cell receptor beta chain was identified during a study of blood T cells in healthy people across ages. Details on this clonotype: Its antigen is unknown. One junction end disagrees with the germline gene, perhaps due to a read error.

Study-wide points: Investigators treated diversity estimates from one million T cells as underestimates.

Per sample, at least 5 micrograms of total RNA were extracted. A J-beta primer mix and a sample-barcoded 5' primer were used in a second PCR of roughly 6 to 11 cycles. TCRdb fed the 5' RACE reads into MiXCR, producing one record per CDR3 protein. The sample carries 1.5 million to 2 million distinct CDR3 sequences, roughly 49% recorded once. The germline CDR1 and CDR2 sequences are SGHRS and YFSETQ. This CDR3 is built from 12 residues. The chain links TRBV5-1 to TRBJ2-7; a weak D match, TRBD2 (5 bases). The sample was blood. The sequence derives from a woman between 40 and 50 years old in good health. CDR3 sequence reads: CAGSFRGNEQYF. The CDR3 nucleotides are TGCGCCGGCAGCTTTCGGGGAAACGAGCAGTACTTC.